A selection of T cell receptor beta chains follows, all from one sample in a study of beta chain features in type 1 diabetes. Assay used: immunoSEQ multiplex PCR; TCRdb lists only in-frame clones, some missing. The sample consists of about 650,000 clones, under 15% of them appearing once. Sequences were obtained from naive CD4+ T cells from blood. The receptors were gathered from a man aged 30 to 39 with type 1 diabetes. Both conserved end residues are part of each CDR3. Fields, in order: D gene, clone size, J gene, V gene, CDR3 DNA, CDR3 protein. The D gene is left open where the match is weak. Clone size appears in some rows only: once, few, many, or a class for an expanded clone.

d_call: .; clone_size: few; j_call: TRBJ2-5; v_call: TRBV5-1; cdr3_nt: TGCGCCAGCAGCTCTACAGGACCAGGGGCGGGCGGGGAGACCCAGTACTTC; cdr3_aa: CASSSTGPGAGGETQYF
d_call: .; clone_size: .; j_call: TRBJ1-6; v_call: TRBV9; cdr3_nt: TGTGCCAGCAGCGTAAACTGGCAGGGGTCACCCCTCCACTTT; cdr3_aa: CASSVNWQGSPLHF
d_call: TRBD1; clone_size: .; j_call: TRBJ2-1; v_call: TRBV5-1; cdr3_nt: TGCGCCAGCAGCTTAGGGACAGGGGGCGGCAATGAGCAGTTCTTC; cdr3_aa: CASSLGTGGGNEQFF
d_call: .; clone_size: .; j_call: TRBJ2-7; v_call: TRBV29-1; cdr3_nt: TGCAGCGTTCGACAGGATTTTAACGAGCAGTACTTC; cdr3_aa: CSVRQDFNEQYF
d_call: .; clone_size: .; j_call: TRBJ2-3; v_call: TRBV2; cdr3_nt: TGTGCCAGCAGTCTCCCCCCGGGCCTAGATACGCAGTATTTT; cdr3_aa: CASSLPPGLDTQYF
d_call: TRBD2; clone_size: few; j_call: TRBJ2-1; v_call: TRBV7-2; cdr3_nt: TGTGCCAGCAGCTTAACGGGCGGGGGTACATACAATGAGCAGTTCTTC; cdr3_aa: CASSLTGGGTYNEQFF
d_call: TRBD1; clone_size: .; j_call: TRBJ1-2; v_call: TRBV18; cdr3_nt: TGTGCCAGCTCACCATGGGAGACAGGGCGAACTAACTATGGCTACACCTTC; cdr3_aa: CASSPWETGRTNYGYTF
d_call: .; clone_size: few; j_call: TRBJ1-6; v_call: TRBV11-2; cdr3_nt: TGTGCCAGCAGCTTATTGGAGGGGACGGGAAATTCACCCCTCCACTTT; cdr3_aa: CASSLLEGTGNSPLHF
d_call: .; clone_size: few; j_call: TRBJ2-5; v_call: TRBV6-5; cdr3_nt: TGTGCCAGCAGTTACACTTGGACAGCCCCCGGGGAGACCCAGTACTTC; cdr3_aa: CASSYTWTAPGETQYF
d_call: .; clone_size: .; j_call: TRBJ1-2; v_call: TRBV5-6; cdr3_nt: TGTGCCAGCAGCTTGGAAGGGCTCTATGGCTACACCTTC; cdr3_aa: CASSLEGLYGYTF
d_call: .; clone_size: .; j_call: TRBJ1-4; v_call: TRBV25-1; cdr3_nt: TGTGCCAGCAGTGACGAGGGAGGGAGTGAAAAACTGTTTTTT; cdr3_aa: CASSDEGGSEKLFF
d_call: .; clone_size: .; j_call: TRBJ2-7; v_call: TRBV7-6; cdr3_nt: TGTGCCAGCGGGCAGTTCTACGGGCAGTACTTC; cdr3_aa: CASGQFYGQYF
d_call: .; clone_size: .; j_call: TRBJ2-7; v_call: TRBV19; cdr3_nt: TGTGCCAGTAGTTATTATACAGGGATCGAGCAGTACTTC; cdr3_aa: CASSYYTGIEQYF
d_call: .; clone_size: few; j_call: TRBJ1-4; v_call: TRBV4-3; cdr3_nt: TGCGCCAGCAGCCAAACCGGACAAGTTAATGAAAAACTGTTTTTT; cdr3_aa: CASSQTGQVNEKLFF
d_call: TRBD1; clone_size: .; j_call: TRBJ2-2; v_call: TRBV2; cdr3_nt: TGTGCCAGCAGTGAAATGACAGGGGAAATCGGGGAGCTGTTTTTT; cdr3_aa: CASSEMTGEIGELFF